The T cell receptor beta chain described here comes from a study of T cells after yellow fever vaccination (dated by TCRdb to the late 2010s). Broadly, across the study: Memory subsets (EM, EMRA, CM and Tscm) were sorted on a BD FACS Aria III using CD3, CD45RA, CCR7 and CD95 staining. To track T-cell clones before and after primary and booster YFV17D yellow fever vaccination, bulk TCR alpha and beta repertoires were sequenced longitudinally. Two healthy male donors, one aged 18 to 30 and one aged 30 to 40 years, made up the cohort. Memory subsets were sorted on days 0, 15 and 45 and at 18 months after primary vaccination, and on days 0, 15 and 45 after the 30-year booster. Blood was collected at multiple timepoints before and after primary and secondary immunization, and bulk PBMC replicates and cell subsets were isolated. Libraries from fractions with low cell numbers were prepared with the SMART-Seq v4 Ultra Low Input RNA kit. Here is what the overall study found, with its caveats: FACS-sorted repertoires could contain abundant contaminating clonotypes from the bulk population, so computational filtering was required. A small share of clonotypes was detected in both CD4 and CD8 compartments, with the overlap likely arising from convergent recombination. Because only two donors were included in the study, the extent to which the findings can be generalized is limited. The secondary T-cell response was weaker than the primary response but faster, peaking on day 5 instead of day 15. Most clones expanded after primary vaccination (about 96% of CD4 and around 88% of CD8) were re-detected after the booster, suggesting that broad memory maintenance occurred. In the sorted memory subsets on day 0, nearly all vaccine-responding clonotypes were below the level of detection.

The germline V gene (reference sequence) yields LNHDA for CDR1 and SQIVND for CDR2. The CDR3 spans 17 residues, from the cysteine through the phenylalanine. The entry retains the CDR3 DNA only, 51 bases that are in frame from base 1. The junction shows trimming of 4 bases on V and 3 bases on J, plus 19 bases between the germline ends. The sample's treatment or condition label is to be understood as: live attenuated yellow fever vaccine strain. PBMCs were isolated from peripheral blood using a standard Ficoll-Paque protocol. For sorted memory subsets, RNA extraction was done with the RNeasy Micro Kit. The run used an Illumina NovaSeq 6000. TCR cDNA was synthesized by 5'RACE template switching, which introduced a universal primer site and unique molecular identifiers. Priming for cDNA synthesis came from both the TCR alpha and TCR beta constant segments. Two PCR steps were used to amplify libraries, with sample barcodes and sequencing adapters being added in the second step. Libraries were sequenced on Illumina HiSeq 2500 (2x100 bp) or NovaSeq (2x150 bp). Processing in the source paper ran as follows. MIGEC handled demultiplexing of reads and collapsing into UMI consensus sequences, while MiXCR performed V(D)J alignment. Vaccine-responding clonotypes were defined with edgeR using replicate PBMC samples, requiring FDR below 0.01 and a log2 fold change above 5 up to day 15. Each bulk clonotype received a CD4 or CD8 identity based on whether the sequenced CD4 or CD8 repertoire contained that clonotype at higher abundance. To estimate the distribution of each clone across memory phenotypes, clonotype frequencies in memory subsets were weighted by FACS-sorted cell numbers. TCRdb reanalyzed the raw reads on its own, using fastp at Q25 for trimming and MiXCR for clone calling, and kept in-frame beta chains. Records with the same CDR3 protein are collapsed into one entry carrying the most frequent genes and DNA. It is TCRdb's table, rather than the study itself, that gives the V and J calls and clone size. In this sample the table shows 14,000 or so distinct CDR3 sequences, 7.3% of which occur a single time. Less than 2% of the sample lies in the top ten.

In its sample, this clonotype was seen many times. Per-nucleotide qualities are absent, and no much larger clonotype sits a single base away. Source: PBMCs, either bulk or a sorted T-cell subset (CD4+, CD8+, memory, or dextramer-sorted; not recorded which), taken on the day of the yellow fever booster vaccination. The rearranged segments are TRBV19 and TRBJ2-1; a tentative D match to TRBD2 spans 6 bases. This TCR came from a man younger than 35 who received the YFV17D yellow fever vaccine. At the DNA level, the sequence is TGTGCCAGTAGTACCTTAACCGGGACTGAGGTCTACAATGAGCAGTTCTTC. Its protein is CASSTLTGTEVYNEQFF.